This T cell receptor beta chain was recovered during a study of T cell repertoires in cytomegalovirus infection. In the study overall: Indications came from public TCR beta signatures; they pointed to CMV infection and to a matching HLA type. Whole-study findings and limits: Identification of carriers of CMV plus the relevant HLA was performed using cumulative public TCR beta family frequency.

The germline gives CDR1 SGHKS, CDR2 YYEKEE (reference sequence). The germline V and J ends were trimmed by 2 bases and 0 bases, with 8 bases remaining between them. The CDR3 totals 14 residues. TCRdb reprocessed the reads with MiXCR, giving one entry per CDR3 protein. The table shows 650,000 to 900,000 distinct CDR3 sequences, with approximately 32% occurring only once. Worth noting for this clonotype: Its antigen remains unknown.

The sequence derives from a human donor in good health (CMV status not recorded). Some clones in this sample may be carry-over from other donors' samples. Specimen: cultured CD8+ T cells from PBMCs, collected from culture after CMV antigen stimulation. The chain combines TRBV5-5 with TRBJ2-5, with D hard to call. The CDR3 reads CASSLRLNQETQYF. In DNA form, the CDR3 reads TGTGCCAGCAGCTTAAGGCTAAACCAAGAGACCCAGTACTTC.